This TCR beta chain was identified in a study of Ad26.COV2.S vaccination and SARS-CoV-2 variants. Turning to the study itself: Of the COV1001 trial arms, the Ad26.COV2.S arm included the donor. Administration of Ad26.COV2.S was intramuscular, either once or twice 56 days apart.

The germline V gene encodes CDR1 MNHEY and CDR2 SMNVEV (reference sequence). Germline trimming cut 5 bases from V and 6 bases from J; bases unmatched to any gene: 6. This CDR3 contains 14 residues. Treatment indicated: 15 to 20 received Ad26.COV2.S at low or high dose, single or two shots; a few received placebo; per-sample allocation not given. Following the first vaccine or placebo injection, samples were taken on day 63. Within Boston, the person who donated was an adult of 18-55 years. The assay was immunoSEQ multiplex PCR, and TCRdb's table has in-frame clones only and misses some. The sample consists of under 300,000 clones, roughly nine tenths of them appearing once.

This chain connects TRBV27 to TRBJ1-2; TRBD1 matches at 10 bases. Here the sequenced sample was peripheral blood, taken in a trial of Ad26.COV2.S vaccine versus placebo. The sequence derives from a person aged 18-65 years who received the Ad26.COV2.S COVID-19 vaccine or a placebo. The CDR3 here is CASSTGQGVNGYTF. In nucleotides, the CDR3 is TGTGCCAGCAGTACCGGACAGGGGGTTAATGGCTACACCTTC.